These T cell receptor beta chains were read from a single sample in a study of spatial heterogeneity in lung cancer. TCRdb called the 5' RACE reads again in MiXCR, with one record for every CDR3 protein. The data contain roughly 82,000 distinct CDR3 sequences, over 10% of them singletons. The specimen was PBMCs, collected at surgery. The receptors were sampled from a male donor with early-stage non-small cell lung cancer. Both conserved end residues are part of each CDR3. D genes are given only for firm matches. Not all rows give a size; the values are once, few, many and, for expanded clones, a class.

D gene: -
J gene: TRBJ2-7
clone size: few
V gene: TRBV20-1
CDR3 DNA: TGCAGTGCTAGAGATCCTGGGACCACCTACGAGCAGTACTTC
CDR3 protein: CSARDPGTTYEQYF

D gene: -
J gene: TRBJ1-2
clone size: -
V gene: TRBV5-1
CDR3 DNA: TGCGCCAGCAGCTTGGAAGTATACGGGTTTAACTATGGCTACACCTTC
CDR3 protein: CASSLEVYGFNYGYTF

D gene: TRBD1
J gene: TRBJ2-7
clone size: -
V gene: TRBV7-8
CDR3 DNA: TGTGCCAGCAGCACCAATCAGGGGGCCTACGAGCAGTACTTC
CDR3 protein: CASSTNQGAYEQYF

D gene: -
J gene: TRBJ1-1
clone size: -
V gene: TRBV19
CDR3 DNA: TGTGCCAGTAGTTTCAGGGCGGGGGACACTGAAGCTTTCTTT
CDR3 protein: CASSFRAGDTEAFF

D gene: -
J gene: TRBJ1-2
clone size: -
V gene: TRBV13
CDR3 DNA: TGTGCCAGCAGCACCCGGACACAAGCTAACTATGGCTACACCTTC
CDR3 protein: CASSTRTQANYGYTF

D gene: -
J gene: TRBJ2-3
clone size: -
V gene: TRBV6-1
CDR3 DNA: TGTGCCAGCAGTGAACGGACAGCAGATACGCAGTATTTT
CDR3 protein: CASSERTADTQYF

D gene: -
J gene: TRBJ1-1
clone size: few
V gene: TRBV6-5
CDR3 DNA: TGTGCCAGCAGTTCGCGACAGATAGAAGCTTTCTTT
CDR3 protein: CASSSRQIEAFF

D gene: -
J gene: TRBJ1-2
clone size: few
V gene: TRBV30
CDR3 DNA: TGTGCCTGGAGTGTTGGTCTCCGGGACGCCCTTTATGGCTACACCTTC
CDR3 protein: CAWSVGLRDALYGYTF

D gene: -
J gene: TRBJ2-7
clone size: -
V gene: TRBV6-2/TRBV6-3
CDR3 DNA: TGTGCCAGCAGTTACGGTCCAGGGAAAGGTAATTACGAGCAGTACTTC
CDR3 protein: CASSYGPGKGNYEQYF

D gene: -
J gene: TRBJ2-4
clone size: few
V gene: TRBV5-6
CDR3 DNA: TGTGCCAGCAGCTTGTACAGGGAAAGAAACATTCAGTACTTC
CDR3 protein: CASSLYRERNIQYF

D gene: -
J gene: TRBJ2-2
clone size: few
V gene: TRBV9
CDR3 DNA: TGTGCCAGCAGCTCTCCTGGGGGGCCCGGGGAGCTGTTTTTT
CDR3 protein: CASSSPGGPGELFF

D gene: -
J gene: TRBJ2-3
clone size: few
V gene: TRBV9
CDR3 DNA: TGTGCCAGCAGCCCCCGGGTTGACGGTGCAGATACGCAGTATTTT
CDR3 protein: CASSPRVDGADTQYF

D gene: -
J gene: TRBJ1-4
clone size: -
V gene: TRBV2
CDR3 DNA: TGTGCCAGCCAAGGGGGTGTTACGGAAAAACTGTTTTTT
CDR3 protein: CASQGGVTEKLFF

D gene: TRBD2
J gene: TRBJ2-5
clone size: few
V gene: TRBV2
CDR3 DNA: TGTGCCAGCACCAGGTTGGCGGGAGGTCAAGAGACCCAGTACTTC
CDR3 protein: CASTRLAGGQETQYF

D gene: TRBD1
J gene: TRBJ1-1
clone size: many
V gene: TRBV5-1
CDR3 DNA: TGCGCCAGCAGCTTTAGACAGGGGGGCACTGAAGCTTTCTTT
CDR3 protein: CASSFRQGGTEAFF

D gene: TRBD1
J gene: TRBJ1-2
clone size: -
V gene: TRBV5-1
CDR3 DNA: TGCGCCAGCAGGCAGACAGGGATGTATGGCTACACCTTC
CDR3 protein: CASRQTGMYGYTF

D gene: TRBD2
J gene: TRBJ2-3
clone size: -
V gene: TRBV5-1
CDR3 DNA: TGCGCCAGCAGTATTTCGACTAGCGGGAGCGCAGATACGCAGTATTTT
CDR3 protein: CASSISTSGSADTQYF

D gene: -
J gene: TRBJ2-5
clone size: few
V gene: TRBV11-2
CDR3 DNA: TGTGCCAGCAGCTTCGCGAAAGAGACCCAGTACTTC
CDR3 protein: CASSFAKETQYF

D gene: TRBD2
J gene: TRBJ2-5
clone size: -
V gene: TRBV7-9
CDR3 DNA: TGTGCCAGCAGATTGGGACTAGCGGATTACCAAGAGACCCAGTACTTC
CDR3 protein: CASRLGLADYQETQYF

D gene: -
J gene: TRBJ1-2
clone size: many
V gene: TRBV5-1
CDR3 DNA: TGCGCCAGCAGCTTGGGACCTACCACGAGGGGCTACACCTTC
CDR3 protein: CASSLGPTTRGYTF

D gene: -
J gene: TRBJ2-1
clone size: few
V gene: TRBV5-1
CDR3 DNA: TGCGCCAGCACCTGGGAGGATCCCTACAATGAGCAGTTCTTC
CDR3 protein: CASTWEDPYNEQFF

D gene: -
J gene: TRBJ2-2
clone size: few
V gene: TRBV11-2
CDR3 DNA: TGTGCCAGCAGCTCGCTTGGGCAGGGTCCCGGGGAGCTGTTTTTT
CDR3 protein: CASSSLGQGPGELFF

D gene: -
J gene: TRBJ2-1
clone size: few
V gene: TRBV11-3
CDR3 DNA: TGTGCCAGCAGCTCGGAATTGGGGGAGCAGTTCTTC
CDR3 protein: CASSSELGEQFF

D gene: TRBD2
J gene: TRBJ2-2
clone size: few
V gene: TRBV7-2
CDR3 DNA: TGTGCCAGCAGCTTAAATTATCAGCGGGATGGGGACACCGGGGAGCTGTTTTTT
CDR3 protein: CASSLNYQRDGDTGELFF

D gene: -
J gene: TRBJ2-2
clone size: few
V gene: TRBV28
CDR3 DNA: TGTGCCAGCAGGTCTACAGGGACAGGGGAGCTGTTTTTT
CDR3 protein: CASRSTGTGELFF

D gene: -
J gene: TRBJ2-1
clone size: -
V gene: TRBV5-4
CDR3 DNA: TGTGCCAGCAGCCCTGACAGGAATGAGCAGTTCTTC
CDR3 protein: CASSPDRNEQFF

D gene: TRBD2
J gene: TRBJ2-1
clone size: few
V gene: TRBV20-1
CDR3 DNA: TGCAGTGCTAGAGATCCTCTAAACCTAGCGGGAGGGCCGTACTCCTACAATGAGCAGTTCTTC
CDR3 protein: CSARDPLNLAGGPYSYNEQFF

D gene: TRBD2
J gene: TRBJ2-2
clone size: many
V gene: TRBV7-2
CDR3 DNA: TGTGCCAGCAGCTCCCGCCCTATAGCGGGAGGGCCGCAGGAGCTGTTTTTT
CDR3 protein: CASSSRPIAGGPQELFF

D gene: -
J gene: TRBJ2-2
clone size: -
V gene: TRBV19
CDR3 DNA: TGTGCCAGTAGTCCCGGGACCGTGGGTACCGGGGAGCTGTTTTTT
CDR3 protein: CASSPGTVGTGELFF

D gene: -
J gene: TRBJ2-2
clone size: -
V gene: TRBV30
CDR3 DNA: TGTGCCTGGAGTGGATCGTACACCGGGGAGCTGTTTTTT
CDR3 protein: CAWSGSYTGELFF

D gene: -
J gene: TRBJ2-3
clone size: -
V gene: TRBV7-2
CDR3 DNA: TGTGCCAGCAGCTTGGGGACAAGGCGAGATACGCAGTATTTT
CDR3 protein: CASSLGTRRDTQYF

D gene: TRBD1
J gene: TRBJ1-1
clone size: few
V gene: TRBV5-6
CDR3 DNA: TGTGCCAGCAGCTATCCCGGGACAGGGTCCACTGAAGCTTTCTTT
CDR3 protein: CASSYPGTGSTEAFF

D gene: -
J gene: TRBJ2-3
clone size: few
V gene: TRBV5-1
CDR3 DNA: TGCGCCAGCAGCTTGGGCAGGGTGGGGGCCACAGATACGCAGTATTTT
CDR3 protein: CASSLGRVGATDTQYF

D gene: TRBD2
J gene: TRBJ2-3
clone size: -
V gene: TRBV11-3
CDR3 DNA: TGTGCCAGCAGCTCGGGACTAGCGGGGGTGGCAGATACGCAGTATTTT
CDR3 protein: CASSSGLAGVADTQYF

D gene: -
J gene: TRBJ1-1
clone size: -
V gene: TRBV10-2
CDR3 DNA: TGCGCCAGCCTTTCGGGGGTGAACACTGAAGCTTTCTTT
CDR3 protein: CASLSGVNTEAFF

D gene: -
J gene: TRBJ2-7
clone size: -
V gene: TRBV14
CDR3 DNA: TGTGCCAGCAGCCGAATAACTTACGAGCAGTACTTC
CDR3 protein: CASSRITYEQYF

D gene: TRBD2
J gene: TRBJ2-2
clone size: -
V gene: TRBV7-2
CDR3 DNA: TGTGCCAGCAGCTTAGCGGCGAGCGGGAGAACCGGGGAGCTGTTTTTT
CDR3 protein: CASSLAASGRTGELFF